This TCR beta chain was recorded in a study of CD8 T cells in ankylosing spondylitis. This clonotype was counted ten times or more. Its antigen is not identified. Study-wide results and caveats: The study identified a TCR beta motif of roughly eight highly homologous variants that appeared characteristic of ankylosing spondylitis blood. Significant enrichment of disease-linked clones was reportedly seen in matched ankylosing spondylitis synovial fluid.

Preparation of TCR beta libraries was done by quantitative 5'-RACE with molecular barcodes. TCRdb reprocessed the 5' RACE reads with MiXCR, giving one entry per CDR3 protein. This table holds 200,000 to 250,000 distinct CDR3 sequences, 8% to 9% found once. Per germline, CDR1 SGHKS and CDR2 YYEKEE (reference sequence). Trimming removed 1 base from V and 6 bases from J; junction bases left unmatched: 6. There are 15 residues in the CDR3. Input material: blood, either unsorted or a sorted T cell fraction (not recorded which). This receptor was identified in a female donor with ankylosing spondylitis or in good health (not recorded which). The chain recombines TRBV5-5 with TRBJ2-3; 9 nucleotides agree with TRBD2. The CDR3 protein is CASSLIAGARDTQYF. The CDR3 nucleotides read TGTGCCAGCAGCTTGATAGCGGGGGCCAGGGATACGCAGTATTTT.